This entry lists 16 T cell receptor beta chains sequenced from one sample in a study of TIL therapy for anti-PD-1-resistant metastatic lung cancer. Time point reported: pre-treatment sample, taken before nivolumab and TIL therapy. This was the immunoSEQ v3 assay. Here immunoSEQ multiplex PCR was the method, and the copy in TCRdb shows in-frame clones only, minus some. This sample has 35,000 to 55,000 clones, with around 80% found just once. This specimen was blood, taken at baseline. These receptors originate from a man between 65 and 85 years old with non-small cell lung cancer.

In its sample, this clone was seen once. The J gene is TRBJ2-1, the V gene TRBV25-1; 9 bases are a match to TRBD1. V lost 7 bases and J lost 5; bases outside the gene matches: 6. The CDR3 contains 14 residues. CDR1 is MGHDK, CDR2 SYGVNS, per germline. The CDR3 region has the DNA TGTGCCAGCAACTCAGACAGGGGGAACAATGAGCAGTTCTTC. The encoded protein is CASNSDRGNNEQFF.

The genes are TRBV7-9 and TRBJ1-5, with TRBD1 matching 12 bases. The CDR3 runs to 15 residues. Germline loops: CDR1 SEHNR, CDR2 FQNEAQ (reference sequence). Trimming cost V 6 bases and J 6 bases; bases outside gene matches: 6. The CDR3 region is CASSAGTGGGQPQHF. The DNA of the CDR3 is TGTGCCAGCAGTGCCGGGACAGGGGGCGGTCAGCCCCAGCATTTT.

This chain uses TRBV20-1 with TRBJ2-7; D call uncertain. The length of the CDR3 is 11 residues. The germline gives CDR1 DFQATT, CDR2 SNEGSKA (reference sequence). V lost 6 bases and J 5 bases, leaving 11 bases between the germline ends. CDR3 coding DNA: TGCAGTGCAGGCGGCTGGGACGAGCAGTACTTC. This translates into CSAGGWDEQYF.

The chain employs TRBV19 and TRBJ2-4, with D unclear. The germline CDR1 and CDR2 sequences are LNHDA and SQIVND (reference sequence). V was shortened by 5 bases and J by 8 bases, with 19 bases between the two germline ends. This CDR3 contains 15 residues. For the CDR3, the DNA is TGTGCCAGTAGTCCGCCTAGGCCAAACGAGGACATTCAGTACTTC. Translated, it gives CASSPPRPNEDIQYF.

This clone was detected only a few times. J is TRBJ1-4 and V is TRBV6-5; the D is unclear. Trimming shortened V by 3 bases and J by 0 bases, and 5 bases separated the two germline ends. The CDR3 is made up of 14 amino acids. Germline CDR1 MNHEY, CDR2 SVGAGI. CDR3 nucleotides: TGTGCCAGCAGTTATATAGCAACTAATGAAAAACTGTTTTTT. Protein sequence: CASSYIATNEKLFF.

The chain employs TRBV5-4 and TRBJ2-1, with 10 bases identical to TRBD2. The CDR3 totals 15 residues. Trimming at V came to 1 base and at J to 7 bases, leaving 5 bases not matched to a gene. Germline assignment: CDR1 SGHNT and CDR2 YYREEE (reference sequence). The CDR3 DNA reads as TGTGCCAGCAGCTTGTATCTAGCGGGAGATAATGAGCAGTTCTTC. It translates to CASSLYLAGDNEQFF. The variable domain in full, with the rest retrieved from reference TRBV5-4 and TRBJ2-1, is ETGVTQSPTHLIKTRGQQVTLRCSSQSGHNTVSWYQQALGQGPQFIFQYYREEENGRGNFPPRFSGLQFPNYSSELNVNALELDDSALYLCASSLYLAGDNEQFFGPGTRLTVL.

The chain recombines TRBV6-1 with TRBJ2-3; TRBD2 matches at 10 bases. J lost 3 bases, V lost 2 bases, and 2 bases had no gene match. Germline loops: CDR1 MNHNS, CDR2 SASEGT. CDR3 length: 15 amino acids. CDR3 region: CASSELAGATDTQYF. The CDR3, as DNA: TGTGCCAGCAGTGAACTAGCGGGAGCAACAGATACGCAGTATTTT.

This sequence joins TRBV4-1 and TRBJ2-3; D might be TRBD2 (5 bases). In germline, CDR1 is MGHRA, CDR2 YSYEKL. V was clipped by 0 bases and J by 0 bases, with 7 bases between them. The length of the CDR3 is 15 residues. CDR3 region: CASSQEPSSTDTQYF. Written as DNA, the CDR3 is TGCGCCAGCAGCCAAGAGCCTAGCAGCACAGATACGCAGTATTTT.

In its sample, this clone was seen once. The CDR3 DNA reads as TGTGCCAGCAGTTCTAAGTGGGAGCAGTACTTC. It codes for CASSSKWEQYF. The rearrangement links TRBV6-6 to TRBJ2-7, with D unclear. Germline V gene sequence: CDR1 MNHNY, CDR2 SVGAGI (reference sequence). V lost 4 bases to trimming and J lost 7 bases, with 8 bases between them. This CDR3 comprises 11 residues.

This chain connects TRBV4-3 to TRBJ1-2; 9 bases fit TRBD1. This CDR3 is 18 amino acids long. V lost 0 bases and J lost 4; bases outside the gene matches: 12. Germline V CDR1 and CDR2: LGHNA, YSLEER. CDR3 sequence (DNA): TGCGCCAGCAGCCAAGAATCACAAGCAGCGGGACAGGGCTATGGCTACACCTTC. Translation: CASSQESQAAGQGYGYTF.

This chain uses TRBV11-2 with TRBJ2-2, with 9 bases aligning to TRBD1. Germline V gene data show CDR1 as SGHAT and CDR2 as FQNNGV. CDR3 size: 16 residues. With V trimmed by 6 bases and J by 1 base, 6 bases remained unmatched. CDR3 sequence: CASSSGQGGNTGELFF. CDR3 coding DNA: TGTGCCAGCAGTTCGGGACAGGGAGGGAACACCGGGGAGCTGTTTTTT.

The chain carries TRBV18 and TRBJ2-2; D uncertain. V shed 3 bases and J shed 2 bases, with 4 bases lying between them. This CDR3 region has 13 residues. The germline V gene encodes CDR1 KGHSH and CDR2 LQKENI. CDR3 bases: TGTGCCAGCTCACCTCTTAACACCGGGGAGCTGTTTTTT. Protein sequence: CASSPLNTGELFF.

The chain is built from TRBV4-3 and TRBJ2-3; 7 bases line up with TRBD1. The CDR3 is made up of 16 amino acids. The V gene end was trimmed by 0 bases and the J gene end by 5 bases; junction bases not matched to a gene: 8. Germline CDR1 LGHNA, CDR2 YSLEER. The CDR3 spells CASSQESTPGGDTQYF. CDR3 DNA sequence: TGCGCCAGCAGCCAAGAATCGACCCCAGGGGGAGATACGCAGTATTTT.

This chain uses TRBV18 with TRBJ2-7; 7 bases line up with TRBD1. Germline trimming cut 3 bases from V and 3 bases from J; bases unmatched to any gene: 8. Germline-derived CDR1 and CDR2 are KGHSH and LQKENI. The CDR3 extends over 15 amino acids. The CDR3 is CASSPSDRAGYEQYF. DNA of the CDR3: TGTGCCAGCTCACCTTCTGACAGGGCAGGCTACGAGCAGTACTTC.

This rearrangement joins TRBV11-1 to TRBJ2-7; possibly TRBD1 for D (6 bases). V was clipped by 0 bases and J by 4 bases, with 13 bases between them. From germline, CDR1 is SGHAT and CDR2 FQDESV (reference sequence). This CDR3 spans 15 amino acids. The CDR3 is CASSLAGRGSYEQYF. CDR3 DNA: TGTGCCAGCAGCTTAGCCGGCAGGGGATCGTACGAGCAGTACTTC.

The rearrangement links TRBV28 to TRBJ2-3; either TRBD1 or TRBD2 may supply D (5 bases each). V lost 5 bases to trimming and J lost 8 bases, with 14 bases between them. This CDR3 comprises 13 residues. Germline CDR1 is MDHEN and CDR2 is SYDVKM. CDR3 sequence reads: CASSGGAPSTQYF. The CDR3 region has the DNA TGTGCCAGCAGTGGGGGTGCTCCCAGTACGCAGTATTTT.